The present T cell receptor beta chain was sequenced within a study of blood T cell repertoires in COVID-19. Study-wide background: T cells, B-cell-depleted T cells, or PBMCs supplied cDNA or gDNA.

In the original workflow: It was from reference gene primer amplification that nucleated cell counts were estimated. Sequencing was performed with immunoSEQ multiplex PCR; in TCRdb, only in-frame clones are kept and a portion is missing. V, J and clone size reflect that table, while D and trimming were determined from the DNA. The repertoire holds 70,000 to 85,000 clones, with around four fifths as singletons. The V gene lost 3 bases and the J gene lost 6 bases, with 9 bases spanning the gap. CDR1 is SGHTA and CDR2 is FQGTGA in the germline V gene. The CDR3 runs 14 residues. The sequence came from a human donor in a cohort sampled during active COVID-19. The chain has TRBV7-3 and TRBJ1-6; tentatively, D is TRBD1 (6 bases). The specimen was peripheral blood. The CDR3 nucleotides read TGTGCCAGCAGCTTCGGGGGGCCTAATTCACCCCTCCACTTT. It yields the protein CASSFGGPNSPLHF.